These 15 T cell receptor beta chains came from one sample sequenced in a study of CD8 T cells in ankylosing spondylitis. TCRdb re-called the 5' RACE reads through MiXCR, storing one row per CDR3 protein. There are approximately 30,000 distinct CDR3 sequences in the sample; about 6.8% occur only once, and more than 9% lies in the top ten. Source material: blood, either unsorted or a sorted T cell fraction (not recorded which). These TCRs come from a male donor with ankylosing spondylitis or in good health (not recorded which).

This clonotype was counted ten times or more. The rearrangement joins TRBV20-1 to TRBJ2-2; no reliable D call. Germline lookup yields CDR1 DFQATT and CDR2 SNEGSKA (reference sequence). The CDR3 extends over 15 amino acids. V was pared by 3 bases and J by 6 bases, with 17 bases between. CDR3 bases: TGCAGTGCTAGGAAACTACGGTCCAACCCCGGGGAGCTGTTTTTT. It translates to CSARKLRSNPGELFF.

This clonotype showed up many times. The chain is built from TRBV7-9 and TRBJ2-6; D possibly corresponds to TRBD1 (5 bases). Germline values: CDR1 SEHNR, CDR2 FQNEAQ (reference sequence). The CDR3 is made up of 16 amino acids. Trimming cost V 5 bases and J 4 bases, with 15 bases left between them. Here the CDR3 DNA reads TGTGCCAGCAGCCCAGATTCAGGGCTGGGGGCCAACGTCCTGACTTTC. It encodes CASSPDSGLGANVLTF.

Here the CDR3 reads CASRGTSGSTDTQYF. The CDR3 nucleotides are TGTGCCAGCCGTGGGACTAGCGGGAGCACAGATACGCAGTATTTT. The chain uses TRBV6-5 and TRBJ2-3, with TRBD2 matching 12 bases. The CDR3 totals 15 residues. Trimming at V came to 8 bases and at J to 0 bases, leaving 3 bases not matched to a gene. The germline V gene has CDR1 MNHEY and CDR2 SVGAGI.

Only a few counts were recorded for this clonotype. This chain links TRBV19 with TRBJ2-6; D gene uncertain. The CDR3 runs 14 residues. CDR1 and CDR2 (germline): LNHDA, SQIVND (reference sequence). V gave up 7 bases and J gave up 2 bases, with 9 bases separating them. The CDR3 sequence: CASKRDAGANVLTF. CDR3 DNA sequence: TGTGCCAGTAAAAGGGATGCTGGGGCCAACGTCCTGACTTTC.

This clonotype was seen repeatedly, ten times or more. The genes are TRBV5-1 and TRBJ1-2, with TRBD1 matching over 8 bases. The V gene end was trimmed by 0 bases and the J gene end by 4 bases; junction bases not matched to a gene: 5. The CDR3 spans 15 residues. The germline gives CDR1 SGHRS, CDR2 YFSETQ. In nucleotides, the CDR3 is TGCGCCAGCAGCTTGGAACAGGGGGGGCGCTATGGCTACACCTTC. This translates into CASSLEQGGRYGYTF.

This clonotype was observed at least ten times. V is TRBV6-1 and J is TRBJ2-1; D might be TRBD2 (6 bases). V shed 5 bases and J shed 4 bases, with 15 bases lying between them. CDR1 MNHNS and CDR2 SASEGT come from the germline V gene. This CDR3 spans 15 amino acids. The CDR3 protein is CASSQGGRQYNEQFF. The DNA for the CDR3 is TGTGCCAGCAGTCAAGGAGGGAGGCAGTACAATGAGCAGTTCTTC.

This chain links TRBV9 with TRBJ2-1; D possibly corresponds to TRBD2 (5 bases). V gave up 0 bases and J gave up 7 bases, with 8 bases separating them. In germline, CDR1 is SGDLS, CDR2 YYNGEE. The CDR3 contains 13 residues. CDR3 sequence reads: CASSVGTGNEQFF. CDR3 in DNA: TGTGCCAGCAGCGTAGGCACGGGGAATGAGCAGTTCTTC. Drawing the rest from reference TRBV9 and TRBJ2-1, the complete variable domain is DSGVTQTPKHLITATGQRVTLRCSPRSGDLSVYWYQQSLDQGLQFLIQYYNGEERAKGNILERFSAQQFPDLHSELNLSSLELGDSALYFCASSVGTGNEQFFGPGTRLTVL.

This clonotype appeared many times. The chain combines TRBV20-1 with TRBJ2-5, with D possibly being TRBD2 (5 bases). V lost 6 bases, J lost 4 bases, and 15 bases lay in between. This CDR3 is 13 amino acids long. Germline V lookup: CDR1 DFQATT, CDR2 SNEGSKA (reference sequence). The CDR3 loop is CSATKGVGETQYF. The DNA for the CDR3 is TGCAGTGCCACTAAGGGAGTTGGAGAGACCCAGTACTTC.

V usage is TRBV5-5 and J usage is TRBJ1-2; D is uncertain. Per germline, CDR1 SGHKS and CDR2 YYEKEE (reference sequence). V lost 0 bases and J 7 bases, leaving 13 bases between the germline ends. The CDR3 is 14 residues long. The CDR3 DNA reads TGTGCCAGCAGCTTGGAGGAGGGTCGGGGTGGCTACACCTTC. Translation: CASSLEEGRGGYTF. The full variable domain, rest sourced from reference TRBV5-5 and TRBJ1-2, is DAGVTQSPTHLIKTRGQQVTLRCSPISGHKSVSWYQQVLGQGPQFIFQYYEKEERGRGNFPDRFSARQFPNYSSELNVNALLLGDSALYLCASSLEEGRGGYTFGSGTRLTVV.

In this sample, this clonotype is medium-sized. J is TRBJ1-5 and V is TRBV20-1, with D maybe TRBD1 (5 bases). This CDR3 has 12 residues. Between the trimmed V and J ends, which lost 5 bases and 13 bases, there was a span of 18 bases. The germline V gene encodes CDR1 DFQATT and CDR2 SNEGSKA (reference sequence). The CDR3 spells CSAEGTGKSQHF. CDR3 bases: TGCAGTGCTGAGGGGACGGGAAAGTCACAGCATTTT.

This clonotype has ten or more counts. This chain uses TRBV7-8 with TRBJ2-7; 9 bases line up with TRBD2. Germline V gives CDR1 SGHVS, CDR2 FQNEAQ. The CDR3 sequence is 15 residues long. The J segment lost 7 bases and the V segment lost 5 bases, leaving 12 bases of the junction unmatched. The CDR3 DNA sequence: TGTGCCAGCAGCATACTAGCGGGTTCGGGAGGAGAGCAGTACTTC. It codes for CASSILAGSGGEQYF.

This clonotype occurred many times. The J gene is TRBJ2-2, the V gene TRBV9; a possible D gene is TRBD1 (6 bases). Looked up from germline, CDR1 is SGDLS and CDR2 is YYNGEE. Between the trimmed V and J ends, which lost 10 bases and 1 base, there was a span of 11 bases. The CDR3 contains 13 residues. CDR3 nucleotides: TGTGCCTCCGGGACACTGAACACCGGGGAGCTGTTTTTT. Translated: CASGTLNTGELFF.

This clonotype has a count of ten or more. The chain links TRBV5-1 to TRBJ2-7; 10 positions agree with TRBD1. This CDR3 region has 15 residues. Losses at the gene ends were 7 bases for V and 5 bases for J; bases not matched to a gene: 12. Germline-derived CDR1 and CDR2 are SGHRS and YFSETQ. The CDR3 DNA follows: TGCGCCAGCTCCCCCTGGGGGGACAGGGGCGACGAGCAGTACTTC. It translates to CASSPWGDRGDEQYF. The full variable domain, with the rest looked up from reference TRBV5-1 and TRBJ2-7, is KAGVTQTPRYLIKTRGQQVTLSCSPISGHRSVSWYQQTPGQGLQFLFEYFSETQRNKGNFPGRFSGRQFSNSRSEMNVSTLELGDSALYLCASSPWGDRGDEQYFGPGTRLTVT.

This clonotype was seen ten or more times. The rearrangement uses TRBV9 and TRBJ1-2; possibly TRBD1 for D (6 bases). V was trimmed by 4 bases and J by 2 bases, leaving 15 bases between them. Germline values: CDR1 SGDLS, CDR2 YYNGEE. This CDR3 contains 15 residues. DNA for the CDR3: TGTGCCAGCAGCCCCCGAGATCAGGGGAACTATGGCTACACCTTC. This gives the protein CASSPRDQGNYGYTF.

This clonotype appeared many times. The genes are TRBV29-1 and TRBJ2-5; 8 bases align to TRBD2. The trim removed 6 bases at V and 4 bases at J, leaving 7 bases unmatched. The CDR3 runs 13 residues. Germline CDR1 reads SQVTM; CDR2 reads ANQGSEA. The CDR3 nucleotides are TGCAGCGTCCCCGCAAGCGGGAGAGAGACCCAGTACTTC. Translating it yields CSVPASGRETQYF.